This TCR beta chain comes out of a study of shared clonotypes between healthy human individuals. V shed 5 bases, J shed 2 bases, and the junction held 9 bases outside the gene matches. This CDR3 is 15 amino acids long. Germline V CDR1 and CDR2: SGHVS, FNYEAQ. Method: immunoSEQ multiplex PCR; TCRdb's copy keeps in-frame clones and lacks some. This table has some 2 million clones, approximately 94% appearing once. It was CD45RO-negative cells, positively selected for CCR7, that made up naive CD8 cells, with terminally differentiated effector memory CD45RA+ cells excluded. The source is a man between 18 and 35 years old in good health. The sequencing input was naive CD8+ T cells sorted from blood. This rearrangement joins TRBV7-6 to TRBJ2-7; 7 nucleotides line up with TRBD1. CDR3 residues: CASSPIPGQPYEQYF. CDR3 DNA: TGTGCCAGCAGCCCTATTCCGGGACAGCCCTACGAGCAGTACTTC.